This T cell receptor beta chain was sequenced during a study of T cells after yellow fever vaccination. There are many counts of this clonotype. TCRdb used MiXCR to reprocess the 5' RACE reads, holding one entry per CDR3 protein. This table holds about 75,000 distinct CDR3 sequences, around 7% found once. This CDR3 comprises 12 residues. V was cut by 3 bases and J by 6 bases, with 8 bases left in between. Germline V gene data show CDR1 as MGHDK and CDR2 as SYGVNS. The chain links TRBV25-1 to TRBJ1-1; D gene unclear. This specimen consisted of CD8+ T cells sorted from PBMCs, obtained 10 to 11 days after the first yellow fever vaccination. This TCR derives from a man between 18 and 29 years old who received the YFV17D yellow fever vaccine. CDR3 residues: CASSDGFAEAFF. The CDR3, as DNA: TGTGCCAGCAGTGACGGTTTTGCTGAAGCTTTCTTT. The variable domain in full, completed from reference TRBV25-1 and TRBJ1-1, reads EADIYQTPRYLVIGTGKKITLECSQTMGHDKMYWYQQDPGMELHLIHYSYGVNSTEKGDLSSESTVSRIRTEHFPLTLESARPSHTSQYLCASSDGFAEAFFGQGTRLTVV.